The 25 T cell receptor beta chains presented below share a single source sample, sequenced in a study of glioma-infiltrating T cells. Amplification of TCR alpha and beta CDR3 regions from RNA used iRepertoire nested multiplex PCR. TCRdb recomputed calls from the multiplex PCR reads with MiXCR, one row per CDR3 protein. The sample includes under 200,000 distinct CDR3 sequences, about 47% seen only once; the top ten take roughly 5.5%. The sample comprised glioma tissue, nonneoplastic brain tissue, or PBMCs (not recorded which). These receptors originate from a human donor with low-grade glioma or glioblastoma, undergoing nonglioma brain surgery, or in good health (not recorded which).

This clonotype was seen only once. This chain links TRBV20-1 with TRBJ1-2; weak D call: TRBD1 (6 bases). V was cut by 0 bases and J by 11 bases, with 19 bases left in between. The CDR3 length is 14 residues. The V gene's germline CDR1 is DFQATT and CDR2 SNEGSKA (reference sequence). The CDR3: CSARDTKGVRGYTF. CDR3 DNA: TGCAGTGCTAGAGATACTAAGGGGGTTCGGGGATACACCTTC.

V and J are TRBV7-9 and TRBJ2-1; perhaps TRBD2 as D (6 bases). This CDR3 comprises 17 residues. Trimming removed 8 bases from V and 9 bases from J, with 29 bases in between. Per the germline V gene, CDR1 is SEHNR and CDR2 is FQNEAQ (reference sequence). The CDR3 region has the DNA TGTGCCAGCCCGGGGGACTCCCACCTTCGACTGAATAGTGAGCAGTTCTTC. Protein sequence: CASPGDSHLRLNSEQFF.

This clonotype occurred many times. The chain carries TRBV7-8 and TRBJ2-3; D not resolved. The CDR3 sequence is 14 residues long. V gave up 5 bases and J gave up 0 bases, with 9 bases separating them. Germline CDR1 is SGHVS and CDR2 is FQNEAQ. The CDR3 spells CASSLLTSTDTQYF. CDR3 bases: TGTGCCAGCAGCCTCCTGACAAGCACAGATACGCAGTATTTT.

In regard to this clonotype: Being one base from a much bigger clone, this may be a read error. The V gene is TRBV28, the J gene TRBJ1-5; TRBD1 matches at 8 bases. The V gene's germline CDR1 is MDHEN and CDR2 SYDVKM. The CDR3 has 17 residues. With V trimmed by 3 bases and J by 5 bases, 12 bases remained unmatched. In nucleotides, the CDR3 is TGTGCCAGCAGTTTCAGGAATGGCGCACAGGGGGATCAGCCCCAGCATTTT. Translation: CASSFRNGAQGDQPQHF.

Concerning this clonotype itself: Possible read error: a much larger clone is one base away. J is TRBJ1-5 and V is TRBV6-5; D unresolved. Trimming removed 0 bases from V and 8 bases from J, with 11 bases in between. CDR3 length: 14 residues. CDR1 and CDR2 from the germline V gene are MNHEY and SVGAGI. Here the CDR3 DNA reads TGTGCCAGCAGTTACTCGGGGAAAGGGAAGCCCCAGCATTTT. Protein product: CASSYSGKGKPQHF.

This clonotype is a singleton in its sample. The V gene is TRBV19, the J gene TRBJ2-1; 11 positions match TRBD2. The junction had 11 bases not matched to a gene; V was cut back by 4 bases and J by 6 bases. The CDR3 extends over 17 amino acids. The germline gives CDR1 LNHDA, CDR2 SQIVND (reference sequence). The CDR3 sequence is CASSTLGLAGGSNEQFF. The CDR3 DNA follows: TGTGCCAGTAGTACGCTCGGATTAGCGGGAGGGTCCAATGAGCAGTTCTTC.

This clonotype was recorded at least ten times. In nucleotides, the CDR3 is TGTGCCACCCGTATGGGCGACGAGCAGTACTTC. It specifies CATRMGDEQYF. The V call is TRBV10-3, the J call TRBJ2-7, with D unclear. CDR1 ENHRY and CDR2 SYGVKD come from the germline V gene. Trimming left V 10 bases short and J 5 bases short, with 12 bases between. The CDR3 consists of 11 residues.

For this clonotype: Being one base from a much bigger clone, this may be a read error. This sequence joins TRBV14 and TRBJ2-1; D call uncertain. CDR3 length equals 13 residues. The germline V gene has CDR1 SGHDN and CDR2 FVKESK. The CDR3 loop reads CASRQVRNGEQFF. The DNA for the CDR3 is TGTGCCAGCAGACAAGTAAGGAACGGTGAGCAGTTCTTC.

A few counts support this clonotype. V usage is TRBV5-1 and J usage is TRBJ2-7; tentatively, D is TRBD1 (6 bases). CDR1 and CDR2 (germline): SGHRS, YFSETQ. Trimming stripped 0 bases from V and 5 bases from J, with 15 bases between. The CDR3 has 15 residues. The DNA of the CDR3 is TGCGCCAGCAGCTTGGGAACCGGGACATTCAACGAGCAGTACTTC. Translated, it gives CASSLGTGTFNEQYF.

The sample holds many counts of this clonotype. This rearrangement joins TRBV7-8 to TRBJ1-1; D not resolved. This CDR3 is 14 amino acids long. Trimming took 0 bases from V and 1 from J, leaving 6 bases between them. Germline loops: CDR1 SGHVS, CDR2 FQNEAQ. The CDR3 sequence: CASSLAARNTEAFF. As DNA, the CDR3 is TGTGCCAGCAGCTTAGCAGCCAGGAACACTGAAGCTTTCTTT.

Note on this clonotype: A much larger clone lies one base from this, so it may be a read error. The CDR3 spells CASSPLDRLNTEALF. DNA for the CDR3: TGTGCCAGCTCACCACTGGACAGATTGAACACTGAAGCTTTATTT. The gene calls are TRBV18 and TRBJ1-1; the D gene is possibly TRBD1 (6 bases). Germline V gene data show CDR1 as KGHSH and CDR2 as LQKENI. The CDR3 is 15 amino acids.

Turning to this clonotype: Possible read error: a much larger clone is one base away. The chain joins TRBV28 to TRBJ2-1; TRBD2 might be the D (5 bases). The CDR3 has 15 amino acids. Trimming left V 1 base short and J 8 bases short, with 15 bases between. Germline V gene data show CDR1 as MDHEN and CDR2 as SYDVKM. The CDR3 region has the DNA TGTGCCAGCAGTTTATTAATAGCGAGGACCGATGAGCAGTTCTTC. Encoded protein: CASSLLIARTDEQFF.

The sample holds many counts of this clonotype. This sequence joins TRBV7-8 and TRBJ1-1; D is perhaps TRBD1 (5 bases). The CDR3 sequence is 14 residues long. V dropped 0 bases and J dropped 5 bases, with 10 bases sitting between them. Germline assignment: CDR1 SGHVS and CDR2 FQNEAQ. The CDR3 loop reads CASSLAGRGTEAFF. As DNA, the CDR3 is TGTGCCAGCAGCTTAGCGGGGCGAGGGACTGAAGCTTTCTTT.

This clonotype showed up many times. The chain has TRBV20-1 and TRBJ2-3, with 10 bases matching TRBD2. This CDR3 has 14 residues. CDR1 and CDR2 from the germline V gene are DFQATT and SNEGSKA (reference sequence). V was clipped by 5 bases and J by 6 bases; unmatched bases: 8. This chain's CDR3 is CSASPSGGGDTQYF. The CDR3 DNA sequence: TGCAGTGCTTCCCCTAGCGGGGGTGGGGATACGCAGTATTTT.

A word on this clonotype: An end of the junction does not agree with germline; a read error may underlie this. This chain links TRBV6-2 or TRBV6-3 with TRBJ1-5; maybe TRBD1 (6 bases). The CDR3 is 15 amino acids. Germline-derived CDR1 and CDR2 are MNHEY and SVGEGT. CDR3 protein: CDSSKGRQDNQPQHF. The CDR3 region has the DNA TGTGACAGCAGCAAAGGGAGACAGGACAATCAGCCCCAGCATTTT.

About this clonotype itself: A much larger clone sits a single nucleotide away, making a read error possible. The V call is TRBV4-2, the J call TRBJ2-3; TRBD2 agrees at 11 bases. The length of the CDR3 is 16 residues. Germline V gives CDR1 LGHNA, CDR2 YNFKEQ. Written as DNA, the CDR3 is TGTGCCAGAAGCCTAACACTAGCGGGAGATACAGATACGCAGTATTTT. Residues: CARSLTLAGDTDTQYF.

The chain is built from TRBV5-1 and TRBJ2-7, with 9 bases aligning to TRBD1. V was clipped by 3 bases and J by 4 bases; unmatched bases: 8. From germline, CDR1 is SGHRS and CDR2 YFSETQ. The CDR3 has 15 amino acids. CDR3 residues: CASSSPYRGQYEQYF. The CDR3 coding sequence is TGCGCCAGCAGCTCTCCCTACAGGGGGCAGTACGAGCAGTACTTC.

To note about this clonotype: A much larger clone is a single base away; this may be a read error. V gene TRBV6-1 combines with J gene TRBJ1-5; 11 bases fit TRBD1. This CDR3 has 19 amino acids. J was trimmed by 1 base and V by 8 bases; bases with no gene match: 16. Germline V CDR1 and CDR2: MNHNS, SASEGT. CDR3 in amino acids: CASGPRTGGYQISNQPQHF. CDR3 bases: TGTGCCAGCGGACCCAGGACAGGGGGCTATCAAATAAGCAATCAGCCCCAGCATTTT.

This clonotype has just a few counts. It may be a read error: a sequence one base away is much more abundant. This sequence joins TRBV27 and TRBJ1-1; no clear D. Germline V gene lookup returns CDR1 MNHEY and CDR2 SMNVEV (reference sequence). CDR3 size: 13 residues. The CDR3 sequence: CASSLRENTKAFF. CDR3 DNA: TGTGCCAGCAGTTTACGGGAGAACACTAAAGCTTTCTTT.

This clonotype was detected ten times or more. The J gene is TRBJ1-2, the V gene TRBV7-2; perhaps TRBD1 as D (5 bases). The CDR3 is made up of 13 amino acids. Trimming removed 5 bases at V and 8 bases at J, with 15 bases between. Germline loops: CDR1 SGHTA, CDR2 FQGNSA. The CDR3 nucleotides are TGTGCCAGCAGCCCTATTTCCAGGGTCGGCTACACCTTC. This codes for CASSPISRVGYTF.

The V call is TRBV6-6, the J call TRBJ1-2; the D is unclear. This CDR3 region has 13 residues. The germline V gene has CDR1 MNHNY and CDR2 SVGAGI (reference sequence). Trimming pared 0 bases from V and 9 bases from J, leaving 11 bases between. The CDR3 loop reads CASSYSWVDCYTF. The CDR3 nucleotides read TGTGCCAGCAGTTACTCATGGGTGGATTGCTACACCTTC.

This clonotype came up a few times. This sequence joins TRBV3-1 and TRBJ1-2; D call uncertain. V lost 0 bases and J lost 8, with 13 bases in between. CDR3 length equals 14 residues. CDR1 LGHDT and CDR2 YNNKEL come from the germline V gene (reference sequence). The CDR3 region is CASSQDATDWGYTF. The CDR3 DNA follows: TGTGCCAGCAGCCAAGACGCCACGGATTGGGGCTACACCTTC.

The chain couples TRBV9 to TRBJ2-1; D not certain. CDR3 size: 15 residues. Germline V gene data show CDR1 as SGDLS and CDR2 as YYNGEE. Trimming pared 0 bases from V and 9 bases from J, leaving 16 bases between. The CDR3 here is CASSVVSAQHSEQFF. In DNA form, the CDR3 reads TGTGCCAGCAGCGTAGTTTCAGCCCAGCATAGTGAGCAGTTCTTC.

The chain has TRBV6-1 and TRBJ2-7; TRBD2 might be the D (6 bases). Germline CDR1 reads MNHNS; CDR2 reads SASEGT. This CDR3 is built from 17 residues. V dropped 8 bases and J dropped 4 bases, with 27 bases sitting between them. The CDR3 sequence is CASGKGSGTHRLYEQYF. The CDR3 bases are TGTGCCAGCGGTAAGGGCTCCGGGACTCACCGACTGTACGAGCAGTACTTC.

In the case of this clonotype: Its ends do not fully match the called genes, so a read error is possible. The CDR3 reads CASKTNRESNKPQHF. The CDR3 bases are TGTGCCAGCAAAACAAACAGAGAGAGCAATAAGCCCCAGCATTTT. This chain uses TRBV6-6 with TRBJ1-5; D is unclear. There are 15 residues in the CDR3. The germline gives CDR1 MNHNY, CDR2 SVGAGI (reference sequence).